Listed below are T cell receptor beta chains from one sample, sequenced in a study of identifying expanded T cells in peripheral blood. Libraries were prepared by immunoSEQ multiplex PCR; TCRdb keeps only in-frame clonotypes and omits some of them. The repertoire holds 85,000 to 90,000 clones, with 70% to 90% as singletons. Source material: blood. These receptors were taken from a person between 18 and 75 years old in good health. Both conserved end residues are part of each CDR3. A D gene is named only where the DNA matches it firmly.

D gene: TRBD1
V gene: TRBV7-9
J gene: TRBJ2-1
CDR3 protein: CASRSGPQGNEQFF
CDR3 DNA: TGTGCCAGCAGATCGGGCCCACAGGGGAATGAGCAGTTCTTC

D gene: .
V gene: TRBV5-4
J gene: TRBJ2-5
CDR3 protein: CASSSYQETQYF
CDR3 DNA: TGTGCCAGCAGCTCATACCAAGAGACCCAGTACTTC

D gene: .
V gene: TRBV30
J gene: TRBJ2-1
CDR3 protein: CARNGETKVEQFF
CDR3 DNA: TGTGCCCGAAATGGGGAGACCAAGGTAGAGCAGTTCTTC

D gene: .
V gene: TRBV14
J gene: TRBJ2-5
CDR3 protein: CASSRRLIGETQYF
CDR3 DNA: TGTGCCAGCAGCCGCCGACTGATCGGAGAGACCCAGTACTTC

D gene: .
V gene: TRBV6-5
J gene: TRBJ2-3
CDR3 protein: CASNNRMGGRDTQYF
CDR3 DNA: TGTGCCAGCAATAACAGGATGGGGGGTAGAGATACGCAGTATTTT

D gene: TRBD1
V gene: TRBV9
J gene: TRBJ2-6
CDR3 protein: CASSPRQGGANVLTF
CDR3 DNA: TGTGCCAGCAGCCCACGACAGGGTGGGGCCAACGTCCTGACTTTC

D gene: .
V gene: TRBV5-6
J gene: TRBJ1-1
CDR3 protein: CASREGMNTEAFF
CDR3 DNA: TGTGCCAGCAGAGAGGGGATGAACACTGAAGCTTTCTTT

D gene: .
V gene: TRBV6-1
J gene: TRBJ2-7
CDR3 protein: CASSEYGTVPYEQYF
CDR3 DNA: TGTGCCAGCAGTGAATACGGGACGGTACCCTACGAGCAGTACTTC

D gene: TRBD1
V gene: TRBV27
J gene: TRBJ2-3
CDR3 protein: CASSLWGQGYPDTQYF
CDR3 DNA: TGTGCCAGCAGTTTATGGGGACAGGGCTACCCAGATACGCAGTATTTT

D gene: .
V gene: TRBV6-5
J gene: TRBJ2-5
CDR3 protein: CASSYGQMGQETQYF
CDR3 DNA: TGTGCCAGCAGTTACGGGCAAATGGGGCAAGAGACCCAGTACTTC

D gene: .
V gene: TRBV10-1
J gene: TRBJ1-2
CDR3 protein: CATPPIEIRNYGYTF
CDR3 DNA: TGCGCCACCCCCCCGATAGAGATCCGGAACTATGGCTACACCTTC

D gene: TRBD1
V gene: TRBV10-2
J gene: TRBJ2-1
CDR3 protein: CASSHERQGRNEQFF
CDR3 DNA: TGCGCCAGCAGTCACGAGAGACAGGGGAGGAATGAGCAGTTCTTC

D gene: .
V gene: TRBV5-1
J gene: TRBJ2-3
CDR3 protein: CASSLAVSSGGTDTQYF
CDR3 DNA: TGCGCCAGCAGCTTGGCAGTCTCGTCGGGTGGCACAGATACGCAGTATTTT